This T cell receptor (beta chain) stems from a study of cytomegalovirus exposure and HLA in healthy donors. Overall study: Early release data held 80 million to 100 million unique TCRs from HLA-typed donors. The study's findings and limits: Within the data, a cluster of highly shared sequence variants was likely a sequencing artifact. The authors later found TCR association rates varying by HLA locus, with DRB1 most and HLA-C fewest.

CDR1 is SGHRS, CDR2 YFSETQ, per germline. The CDR3 runs to 14 residues. V was shortened by 4 bases and J by 4 bases, with 14 bases between the two germline ends. The PCR used 60 Vbeta and 13 Jbeta primers. The table came from immunoSEQ multiplex PCR; TCRdb's copy has only in-frame clones and leaves some out. The data contain 150,000 to 200,000 clones, around 80% of them singletons. This clone appeared a few times. The antigen is undetermined. Other DNA sequences within the sample encode an identical CDR3. The TCR was taken from a man aged 40-55 years in good health and CMV-seronegative. The V call is TRBV5-1, the J call TRBJ1-1; TRBD1 is a possible D gene (6 bases). Sample: PBMCs. The CDR3 loop reads CASSSTGSGTEAFF. The CDR3 bases are TGCGCCAGCAGCAGCACAGGGAGTGGCACTGAAGCTTTCTTT. Using reference TRBV5-1 and TRBJ1-1 for the parts outside the CDR3, the full variable domain is KAGVTQTPRYLIKTRGQQVTLSCSPISGHRSVSWYQQTPGQGLQFLFEYFSETQRNKGNFPGRFSGRQFSNSRSEMNVSTLELGDSALYLCASSSTGSGTEAFFGQGTRLTVV.